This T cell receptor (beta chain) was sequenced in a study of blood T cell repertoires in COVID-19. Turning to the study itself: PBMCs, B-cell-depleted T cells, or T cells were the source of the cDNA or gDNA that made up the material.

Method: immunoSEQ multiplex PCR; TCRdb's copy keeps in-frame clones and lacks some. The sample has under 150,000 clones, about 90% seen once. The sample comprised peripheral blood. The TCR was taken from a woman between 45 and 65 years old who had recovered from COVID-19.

As DNA, the CDR3 is TGCAGTGCTAGTAGGGCGGGAGGGGGTAACATTCAGTACTTC. Translated: CSASRAGGGNIQYF. This chain links TRBV20-1 with TRBJ2-4; 9 bases fit TRBD2. Germline CDR1 is DFQATT and CDR2 is SNEGSKA (reference sequence). The CDR3 consists of 14 residues. The V and J ends lost 3 bases and 7 bases, in that order; junction bases with no gene match: 7.